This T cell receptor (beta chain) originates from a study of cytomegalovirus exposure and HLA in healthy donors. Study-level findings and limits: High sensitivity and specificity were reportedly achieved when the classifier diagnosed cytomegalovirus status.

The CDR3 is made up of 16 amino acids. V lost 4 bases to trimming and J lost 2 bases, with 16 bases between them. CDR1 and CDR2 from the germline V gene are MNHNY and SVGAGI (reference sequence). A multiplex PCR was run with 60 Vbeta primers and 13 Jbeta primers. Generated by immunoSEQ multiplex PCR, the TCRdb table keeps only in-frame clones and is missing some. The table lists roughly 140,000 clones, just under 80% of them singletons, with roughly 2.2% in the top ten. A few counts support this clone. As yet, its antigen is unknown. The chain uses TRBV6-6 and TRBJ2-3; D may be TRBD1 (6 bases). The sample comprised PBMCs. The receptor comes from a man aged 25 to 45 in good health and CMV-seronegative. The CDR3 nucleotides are TGTGCCAGCAGTTCCTTCCGGGACATCTACACAGATACGCAGTATTTT. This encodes CASSSFRDIYTDTQYF.